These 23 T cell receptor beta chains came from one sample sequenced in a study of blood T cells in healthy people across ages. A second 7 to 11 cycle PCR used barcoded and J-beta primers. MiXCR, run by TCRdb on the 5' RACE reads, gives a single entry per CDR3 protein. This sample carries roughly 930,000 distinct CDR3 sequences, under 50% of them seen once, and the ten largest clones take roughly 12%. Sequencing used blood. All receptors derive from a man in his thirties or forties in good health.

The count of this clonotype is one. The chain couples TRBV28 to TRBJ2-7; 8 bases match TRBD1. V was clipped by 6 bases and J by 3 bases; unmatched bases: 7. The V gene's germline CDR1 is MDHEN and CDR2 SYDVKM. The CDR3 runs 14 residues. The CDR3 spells CASRAGTGRYEQYF. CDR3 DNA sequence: TGTGCCAGCAGAGCCGGGACAGGACGCTACGAGCAGTACTTC.

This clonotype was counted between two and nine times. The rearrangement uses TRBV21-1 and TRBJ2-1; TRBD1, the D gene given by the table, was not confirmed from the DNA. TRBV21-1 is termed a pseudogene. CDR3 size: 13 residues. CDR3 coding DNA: TGTGCCAGCCTTGGTCCCGTGGACGGTGAGCAGTTCTTC. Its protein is CASLGPVDGEQFF.

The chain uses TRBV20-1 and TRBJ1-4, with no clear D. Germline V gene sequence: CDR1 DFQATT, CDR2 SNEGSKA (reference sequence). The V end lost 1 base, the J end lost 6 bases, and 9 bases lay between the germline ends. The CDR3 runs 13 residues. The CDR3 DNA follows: TGCAGTGCTAGAGGCAGGACTTATGAAAAACTGTTTTTT. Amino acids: CSARGRTYEKLFF.

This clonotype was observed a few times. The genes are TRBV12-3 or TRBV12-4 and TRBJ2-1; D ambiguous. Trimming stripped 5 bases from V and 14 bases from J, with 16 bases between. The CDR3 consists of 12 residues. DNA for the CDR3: TGTGCCAGCAGTACCCCCATGAGTGGGGAGTTCTTC. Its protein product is CASSTPMSGEFF.

The CDR3 DNA follows: TGTGCCAGCAGTTATGGGAAGCACACAGATACGCAGTATTTT. Translation: CASSYGKHTDTQYF. The chain uses TRBV6-5 and TRBJ2-3, with D unresolved. The V end was cut by 3 bases, the J end by 2 bases, with 9 bases between. Per the germline V gene, CDR1 is MNHEY and CDR2 is SVGAGI. The CDR3 consists of 14 residues.

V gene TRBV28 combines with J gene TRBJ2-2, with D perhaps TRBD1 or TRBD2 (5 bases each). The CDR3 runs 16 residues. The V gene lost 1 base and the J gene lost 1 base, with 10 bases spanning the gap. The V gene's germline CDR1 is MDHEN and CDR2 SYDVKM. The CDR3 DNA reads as TGTGCCAGCAGTTTATCCTCGGGGCAGAACACCGGGGAGCTGTTTTTT. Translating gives CASSLSSGQNTGELFF.

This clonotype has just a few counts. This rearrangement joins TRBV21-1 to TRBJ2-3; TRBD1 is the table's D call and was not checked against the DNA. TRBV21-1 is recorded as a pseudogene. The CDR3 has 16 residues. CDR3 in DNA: TGTGCCAGCAGCACCCGGACGGTTGGAATCACAGATACGCAGTATTTT. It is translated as CASSTRTVGITDTQYF.

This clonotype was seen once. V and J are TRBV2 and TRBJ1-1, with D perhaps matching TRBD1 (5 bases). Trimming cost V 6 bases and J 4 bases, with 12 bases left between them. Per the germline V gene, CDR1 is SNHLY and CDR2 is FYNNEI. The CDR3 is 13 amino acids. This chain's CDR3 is CASRGGASTEAFF. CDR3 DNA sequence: TGTGCCAGCAGGGGCGGGGCGAGCACTGAAGCTTTCTTT.

CDR3 residues: CATRGSGANTGELFF. DNA of the CDR3: TGTGCCACCAGGGGCAGCGGGGCGAACACCGGGGAGCTGTTTTTT. This chain joins TRBV24-1 and TRBJ2-2; TRBD2 agrees at 7 bases. The CDR3 has 15 amino acids. V shed 7 bases, J shed 0 bases, and the junction held 4 bases outside the gene matches. Per the germline V gene, CDR1 is KGHDR and CDR2 is SFDVKD.

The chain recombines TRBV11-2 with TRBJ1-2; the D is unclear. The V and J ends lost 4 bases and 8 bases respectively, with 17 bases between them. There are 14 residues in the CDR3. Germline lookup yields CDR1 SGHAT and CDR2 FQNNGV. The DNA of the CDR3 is TGTGCCAGCAGCTCGATACGGACGCGCCAGGGCTACACCTTC. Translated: CASSSIRTRQGYTF.

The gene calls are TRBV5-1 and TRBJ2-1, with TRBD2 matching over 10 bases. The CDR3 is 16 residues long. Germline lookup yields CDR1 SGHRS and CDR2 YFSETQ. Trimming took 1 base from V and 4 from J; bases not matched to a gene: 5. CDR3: CASSLRSLAGYNEQFF. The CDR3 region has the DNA TGCGCCAGCAGCTTGCGTTCACTAGCGGGGTACAATGAGCAGTTCTTC. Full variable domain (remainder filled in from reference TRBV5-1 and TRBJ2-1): KAGVTQTPRYLIKTRGQQVTLSCSPISGHRSVSWYQQTPGQGLQFLFEYFSETQRNKGNFPGRFSGRQFSNSRSEMNVSTLELGDSALYLCASSLRSLAGYNEQFFGPGTRLTVL.

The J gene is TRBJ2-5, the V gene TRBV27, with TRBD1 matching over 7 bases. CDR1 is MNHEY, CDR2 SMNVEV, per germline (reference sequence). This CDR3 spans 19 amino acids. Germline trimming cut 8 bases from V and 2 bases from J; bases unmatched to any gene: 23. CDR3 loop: CASYPTKSWSPGQQETQYF. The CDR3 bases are TGTGCCAGCTACCCTACCAAGTCCTGGAGTCCGGGACAGCAAGAGACCCAGTACTTC.

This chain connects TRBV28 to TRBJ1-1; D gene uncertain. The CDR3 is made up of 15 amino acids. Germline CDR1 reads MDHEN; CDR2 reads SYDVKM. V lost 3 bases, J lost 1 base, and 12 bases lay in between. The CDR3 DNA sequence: TGTGCCAGCAGTTTCCCCCCCGCGACGAACACTGAAGCTTTCTTT. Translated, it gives CASSFPPATNTEAFF. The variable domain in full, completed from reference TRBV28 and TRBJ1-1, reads DVKVTQSSRYLVKRTGEKVFLECVQDMDHENMFWYRQDPGLGLRLIYFSYDVKMKEKGDIPEGYSVSREKKERFSLILESASTNQTSMYLCASSFPPATNTEAFFGQGTRLTVV.

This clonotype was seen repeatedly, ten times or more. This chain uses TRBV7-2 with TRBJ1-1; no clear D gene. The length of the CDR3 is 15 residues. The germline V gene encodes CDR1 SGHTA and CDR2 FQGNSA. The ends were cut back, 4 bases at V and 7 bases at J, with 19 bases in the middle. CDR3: CASSSWSAGSNEAFF. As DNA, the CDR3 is TGTGCCAGCAGCTCCTGGAGTGCAGGATCCAATGAAGCTTTCTTT.

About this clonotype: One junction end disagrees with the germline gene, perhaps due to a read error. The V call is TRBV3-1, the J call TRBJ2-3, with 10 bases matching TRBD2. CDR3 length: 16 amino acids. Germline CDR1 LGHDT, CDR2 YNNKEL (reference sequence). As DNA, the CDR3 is TGTGCCAGCACCCAACTAGCGGGGCCGCCCACAGATACGCAGTATTTT. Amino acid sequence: CASTQLAGPPTDTQYF.

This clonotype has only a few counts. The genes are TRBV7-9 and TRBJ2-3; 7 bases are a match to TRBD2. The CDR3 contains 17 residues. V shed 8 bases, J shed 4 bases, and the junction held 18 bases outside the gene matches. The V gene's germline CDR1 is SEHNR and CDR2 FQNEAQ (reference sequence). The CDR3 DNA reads TGTGCCAGCGGCCTTACCTTTACTAGCGAAGGCCCAGATACGCAGTATTTT. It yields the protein CASGLTFTSEGPDTQYF.

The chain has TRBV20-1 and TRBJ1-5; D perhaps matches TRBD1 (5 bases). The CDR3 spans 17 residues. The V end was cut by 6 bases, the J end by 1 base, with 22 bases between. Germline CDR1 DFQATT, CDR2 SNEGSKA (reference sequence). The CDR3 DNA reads TGCAGTGCACGCAGGAGAAGCTTGGGGGGGAGCAATCAGCCCCAGCATTTT. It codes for CSARRRSLGGSNQPQHF.

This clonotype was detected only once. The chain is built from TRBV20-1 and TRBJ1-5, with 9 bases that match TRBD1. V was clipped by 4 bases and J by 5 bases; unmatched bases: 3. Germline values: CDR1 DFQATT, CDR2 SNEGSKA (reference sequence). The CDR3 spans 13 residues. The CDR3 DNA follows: TGCAGTGCTATGGGACAGGGCGATCAGCCCCAGCATTTT. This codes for CSAMGQGDQPQHF.

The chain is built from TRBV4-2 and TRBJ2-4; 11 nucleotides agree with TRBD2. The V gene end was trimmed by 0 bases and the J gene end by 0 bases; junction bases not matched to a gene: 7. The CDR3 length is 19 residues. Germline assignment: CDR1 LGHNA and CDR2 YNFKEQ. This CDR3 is CASSQDPTSGAQAKNIQYF. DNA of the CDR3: TGTGCCAGCAGCCAAGATCCGACTAGCGGGGCTCAAGCCAAAAACATTCAGTACTTC.

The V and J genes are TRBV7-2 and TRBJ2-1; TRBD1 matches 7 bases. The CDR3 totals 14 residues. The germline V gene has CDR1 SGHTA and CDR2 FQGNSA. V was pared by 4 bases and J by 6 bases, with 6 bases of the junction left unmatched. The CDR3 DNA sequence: TGTGCCAGCAGCTCATACAGGGGATTCAATGAGCAGTTCTTC. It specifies CASSSYRGFNEQFF.

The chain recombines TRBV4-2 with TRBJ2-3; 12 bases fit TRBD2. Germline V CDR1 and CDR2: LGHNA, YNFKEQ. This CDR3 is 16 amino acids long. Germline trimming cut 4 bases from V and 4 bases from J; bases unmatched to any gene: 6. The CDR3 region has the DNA TGTGCCAGCAGCCCTAGGACTAGCGGGGTCGCAGATACGCAGTATTTT. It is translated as CASSPRTSGVADTQYF.

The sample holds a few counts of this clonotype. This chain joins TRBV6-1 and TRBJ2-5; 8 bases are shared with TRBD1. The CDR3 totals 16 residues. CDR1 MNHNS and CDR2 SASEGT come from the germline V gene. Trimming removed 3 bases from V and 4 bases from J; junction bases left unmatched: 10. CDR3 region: CASSDFHTGGAETQYF. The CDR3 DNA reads TGTGCCAGCAGTGATTTCCATACAGGGGGAGCAGAGACCCAGTACTTC.

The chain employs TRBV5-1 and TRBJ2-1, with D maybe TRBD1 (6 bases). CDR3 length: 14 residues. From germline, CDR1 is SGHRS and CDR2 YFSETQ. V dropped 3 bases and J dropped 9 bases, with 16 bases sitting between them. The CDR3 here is CASSSRDTQGEQFF. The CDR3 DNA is TGCGCCAGCAGCTCTAGGGACACCCAAGGTGAGCAGTTCTTC.